Below, 9 T cell receptor beta chains from the same sample are listed, as sequenced in a study of T cells of healthy individuals. In TCRdb, the 5' RACE reads were re-called with MiXCR into one record per CDR3 protein. The sample lists tens of thousands of distinct CDR3 sequences, approximately 15% occurring once. These receptors came from a human donor in good health.

There are many counts of this clonotype. The V and J genes are TRBV10-2 and TRBJ2-1; D might be TRBD1 (6 bases). The V and J ends lost 8 bases and 5 bases respectively, with 16 bases between them. There are 14 residues in the CDR3. Germline V lookup: CDR1 WSHSY, CDR2 SAAADI. The CDR3 DNA follows: TGCGCCAGCCTTCCAGCAGGGGCACACAATGAGCAGTTCTTC. Translated: CASLPAGAHNEQFF.

This clonotype was recorded many times. The V and J genes are TRBV6-2 or TRBV6-3 and TRBJ2-1, with no clear D. The germline V and J ends were trimmed by 2 bases and 5 bases, with 7 bases remaining between them. The germline V gene has CDR1 MNHEY and CDR2 SVGEGT. The CDR3 runs 13 residues. The CDR3 DNA reads TGTGCCAGCAGTTACCGCATAAACAATGAGCAGTTCTTC. This encodes CASSYRINNEQFF.

This clonotype has only a few counts. The genes are TRBV5-1 and TRBJ2-1; the match to TRBD2 covers 12 bases. The germline V gene has CDR1 SGHRS and CDR2 YFSETQ. This CDR3 has 14 residues. Unmatched junction bases numbered 2, after V lost 4 bases and J lost 6 bases. CDR3 DNA: TGCGCCAGCAGCACGGGACTAGCGGGCAATGAGCAGTTCTTC. Encoded protein: CASSTGLAGNEQFF.

The genes are TRBV7-2 and TRBJ2-5; D may match TRBD1 or TRBD2 (5 bases each). V was cut by 4 bases and J by 1 base, with 10 bases left in between. The CDR3 runs to 14 residues. Germline V CDR1 and CDR2: SGHTA, FQGNSA. The CDR3 loop is CASSSGTAQETQYF. The CDR3 DNA reads as TGTGCCAGCAGCTCAGGGACGGCCCAAGAGACCCAGTACTTC.

The V and J genes are TRBV12-3 or TRBV12-4 and TRBJ2-7; perhaps TRBD1 as D (6 bases). Trimming shortened V by 3 bases and J by 0 bases, and 12 bases separated the two germline ends. This CDR3 is built from 15 residues. The CDR3 protein is CASSLGAGASYEQYF. DNA of the CDR3: TGTGCCAGCAGTTTGGGGGCAGGAGCCTCCTACGAGCAGTACTTC.

Ten or more counts support this clonotype. V and J are TRBV2 and TRBJ2-5; 10 bases are shared with TRBD1. The CDR3 loop spans 14 amino acids. CDR1 SNHLY and CDR2 FYNNEI come from the germline V gene. J lost 2 bases, V lost 7 bases, and 4 bases had no gene match. CDR3 DNA sequence: TGTGCCAGCAAACGGGACAGGGGACAAGAGACCCAGTACTTC. Translated: CASKRDRGQETQYF.

This clonotype was detected ten times or more. The chain couples TRBV11-1 to TRBJ2-3; TRBD2 agrees at 14 bases. This CDR3 is 17 amino acids long. The ends lost 5 bases at V and 4 bases at J; junction bases unmatched: 8. Germline assignment: CDR1 SGHAT and CDR2 FQDESV (reference sequence). Here the CDR3 reads CASSPGLAGGGSDTQYF. In DNA, the CDR3 is TGTGCCAGCAGCCCCGGACTAGCGGGGGGAGGTTCAGATACGCAGTATTTT.

This CDR3 is CATKVGGTDTQYF. CDR3 in DNA: TGTGCCACTAAGGTAGGGGGCACAGATACGCAGTATTTT. The chain links TRBV15 to TRBJ2-3; the D gene is possibly TRBD1 (5 bases). This CDR3 is 13 amino acids long. V lost 9 bases to trimming and J lost 1 base, with 11 bases between them. Germline lookup yields CDR1 LNHNV and CDR2 YYDKDF (reference sequence).

The J gene is TRBJ1-3, the V gene TRBV29-1; D ambiguous. The CDR3 is 12 residues long. Germline-derived CDR1 and CDR2 are SQVTM and ANQGSEA. Trimming took 7 bases from V and 0 from J, leaving 7 bases between them. This CDR3 reads CSERSSGNTIYF. CDR3 in DNA: TGCAGCGAACGGAGCTCTGGAAACACCATATATTTT.